The clone carrying this T cell receptor beta chain has only a few counts. The data originate from a study of cytomegalovirus exposure and HLA in healthy donors. The ends were cut back, 2 bases at V and 4 bases at J, with 11 bases in the middle. From germline, CDR1 is MNHEY and CDR2 SVGAGI. This CDR3 spans 14 amino acids. The primer mix had 60 Vbeta and 13 Jbeta primers. Here immunoSEQ multiplex PCR was the method, and the copy in TCRdb shows in-frame clones only, minus some. Of about 100,000 clones listed, around two thirds are singletons. Sequenced sample: PBMCs. The receptor was isolated from a man aged 50 to 60 in good health and CMV-seropositive. This chain connects TRBV6-5 to TRBJ1-1; tentatively, D is TRBD1 (6 bases). CDR3 region: CASSYGQGTTEAFF. Here the CDR3 DNA reads TGTGCCAGCAGTTACGGGCAGGGGACCACTGAAGCTTTCTTT.